Below, 25 T cell receptor beta chains from the same sample are listed, as sequenced in a study of shared clonotypes between healthy human individuals (dated by TCRdb to 2019 to 2021). CD8 naive samples were obtained by positive selection for CCR7 among CD45RO-negative cells, yielding a CD45RA+CCR7+ population from which TemRA cells were excluded. Library preparation was by the immunoSEQ multiplex PCR assay. TCRdb's version of the immuneACCESS table is confined to in-frame rearrangements and falls short of the full clone set. An unresolved V gene accounts for under half of the shortfall where checked; the remainder is of unknown origin. This sample lists 750,000 to 1,000,000 clones; 90% to 95% were detected once. Less than 25% of the sample comes from the top ten. Sequencing was carried out using naive CD8+ T cells sorted from blood. This specimen's cell subset or site label, per the study, means: CD45RA+CCR7+. These TCRs come from a man aged 25-40 years in good health.

A few counts support this clone. The gene calls are TRBV27 and TRBJ2-7; TRBD1 might be the D (5 bases). V lost 5 bases and J 1 base, leaving 12 bases between the germline ends. From germline, CDR1 is MNHEY and CDR2 SMNVEV (reference sequence). The CDR3 is 14 residues long. CDR3 protein: CASSPQTVSYEQYF. The CDR3 DNA reads as TGTGCCAGCAGTCCTCAGACAGTTTCCTACGAGCAGTACTTC.

This chain joins TRBV7-8 and TRBJ2-5; D gene ambiguous. In germline, CDR1 is SGHVS, CDR2 FQNEAQ. V shed 6 bases and J shed 4 bases, with 6 bases lying between them. The CDR3 loop spans 11 amino acids. CDR3 sequence: CASSGGETQYF. The CDR3 DNA reads as TGTGCCAGCAGTGGCGGAGAGACCCAGTACTTC. Using reference TRBV7-8 and TRBJ2-5 for the parts outside the CDR3, the full variable domain is GAGVSQSPRYKVAKRGQDVALRCDPISGHVSLFWYQQALGQGPEFLTYFQNEAQLDKSGLPSDRFFAERPEGSVSTLKIQRTQQEDSAVYLCASSGGETQYFGPGTRLLVL.

This clone has just one count. The chain employs TRBV28 and TRBJ2-2, with D perhaps matching TRBD1 (6 bases). CDR1 and CDR2 from the germline V gene are MDHEN and SYDVKM. The CDR3 is made up of 15 amino acids. Between the trimmed V and J ends, which lost 6 bases and 5 bases, there was a span of 16 bases. The chain's CDR3 is CASSDPWTATGELFF. CDR3 DNA sequence: TGTGCCAGCAGCGATCCTTGGACAGCGACCGGGGAGCTGTTTTTT.

The chain is built from TRBV28 and TRBJ2-7; D uncertain. The CDR3 is 11 amino acids. Per germline, CDR1 MDHEN and CDR2 SYDVKM. V was trimmed by 9 bases and J by 0 bases, leaving 6 bases between them. CDR3 bases: TGTGCCAGTGCTAGCTCCTACGAGCAGTACTTC. This gives the protein CASASSYEQYF.

The chain recombines TRBV19 with TRBJ2-7; 8 bases fit TRBD1. Germline CDR1 reads LNHDA; CDR2 reads SQIVND (reference sequence). The ends lost 5 bases at V and 1 base at J; junction bases unmatched: 4. The CDR3 covers 14 residues. The CDR3 DNA reads TGTGCCAGTAGTCAGGGGGCAGGGTCCTACGAGCAGTACTTC. It yields the protein CASSQGAGSYEQYF.

The rearrangement links TRBV29-1 to TRBJ2-7; 8 bases map to TRBD2. CDR1 is SQVTM and CDR2 is ANQGSEA in the germline V gene. The CDR3 extends over 14 amino acids. The V gene end was trimmed by 5 bases and the J gene end by 4 bases; junction bases not matched to a gene: 10. The CDR3 nucleotides are TGCAGCGTTATGTCCGGGAGGGCCGGGTACGAGCAGTACTTC. Its translation is CSVMSGRAGYEQYF.

The rearrangement uses TRBV28 and TRBJ2-7, with D perhaps being TRBD1 or TRBD2 (5 bases each). The CDR3 runs to 13 residues. Germline CDR1 reads MDHEN; CDR2 reads SYDVKM. Trimming pared 8 bases from V and 11 bases from J, leaving 22 bases between. The CDR3 coding sequence is TGTGCCAGCGGAAGCCTACGGGGCCGAGAGGAGTACTTC. It is translated as CASGSLRGREEYF. The full variable domain, in which reference TRBV28 and TRBJ2-7 provide the parts outside the CDR3, is DVKVTQSSRYLVKRTGEKVFLECVQDMDHENMFWYRQDPGLGLRLIYFSYDVKMKEKGDIPEGYSVSREKKERFSLILESASTNQTSMYLCASGSLRGREEYFGPGTRLTVT.

This chain links TRBV29-1 with TRBJ2-7; 8 nucleotides line up with TRBD1. The CDR3 length is 15 residues. Trimming at V came to 4 bases and at J to 1 base, leaving 9 bases not matched to a gene. Germline CDR1 reads SQVTM; CDR2 reads ANQGSEA. The CDR3 nucleotides are TGCAGCGTTGTTGCTCGGGACAGGCGTTCCTACGAGCAGTACTTC. This translates into CSVVARDRRSYEQYF.

This rearrangement joins TRBV18 to TRBJ2-7, with 8 bases that match TRBD1. The ends lost 2 bases at V and 0 bases at J; junction bases unmatched: 12. Looked up from germline, CDR1 is KGHSH and CDR2 is LQKENI. The CDR3 sequence is 18 residues long. DNA of the CDR3: TGTGCCAGCTCACCAACGCCAGGGGGCAGCGGAAGCTCCTACGAGCAGTACTTC. This codes for CASSPTPGGSGSSYEQYF.

As for this clone: One end of the junction varies from germline; a read error may be responsible. V is TRBV5-6 and J is TRBJ2-1; D assignment may be TRBD1 or TRBD2 (5 bases each). This CDR3 has 13 residues. Germline CDR1 SGHDT, CDR2 YYEEEE. The CDR3 loop is CASSSYSAGPRVF. The CDR3 DNA sequence: TGTGCCAGCAGCTCGTACTCTGCGGGCCCCAGGGTCTTC.

J is TRBJ1-2 and V is TRBV10-1, with D possibly matching TRBD1 (5 bases). This CDR3 contains 15 residues. Germline-derived CDR1 and CDR2 are WNHNN and SYGVQD (reference sequence). With 5 bases removed from V and 4 bases from J, the gap between germline ends came to 17 bases. The CDR3 protein is CASSPSRDGSYGYTF. In DNA, the CDR3 is TGCGCCAGCAGTCCCTCCAGGGACGGAAGCTATGGCTACACCTTC.

V usage is TRBV9 and J usage is TRBJ2-4; possible D gene TRBD1, 5 bases. The CDR3 is 15 residues long. V was pared by 0 bases and J by 3 bases, with 10 bases between. Germline V gene lookup returns CDR1 SGDLS and CDR2 YYNGEE. The chain's CDR3 is CASSVGGRDKNIQYF. The CDR3 nucleotides read TGTGCCAGCAGCGTAGGGGGCAGGGACAAAAACATTCAGTACTTC.

The rearrangement joins TRBV19 to TRBJ2-7; no clear D. This CDR3 has 15 amino acids. The V end lost 5 bases, the J end lost 4 bases, and 18 bases lay between the germline ends. Germline V CDR1 and CDR2: LNHDA, SQIVND (reference sequence). CDR3 in DNA: TGTGCCAGTAGTGCCGCCGTGGGCTCCCCTTACGAGCAGTACTTC. Protein sequence: CASSAAVGSPYEQYF.

The chain has TRBV7-6 and TRBJ2-1; D is undetermined. The CDR3 covers 15 residues. Trimming left V 5 bases short and J 0 bases short, with 11 bases between. Per the germline V gene, CDR1 is SGHVS and CDR2 is FNYEAQ. CDR3 DNA: TGTGCCAGCAGCCGAGTGGAGAGCTCCTACAATGAGCAGTTCTTC. This translates into CASSRVESSYNEQFF.

A single count supports this clone. The chain is built from TRBV9 and TRBJ2-2; 11 bases align to TRBD2. V trimming: 3 bases; J trimming: 2 bases; junction bases outside the gene matches: 6. Germline V gives CDR1 SGDLS, CDR2 YYNGEE. CDR3 size: 17 residues. The CDR3 loop reads CASSERTSGPNTGELFF. The CDR3 DNA follows: TGTGCCAGCAGCGAAAGGACTAGCGGGCCAAACACCGGGGAGCTGTTTTTT.

CDR3 sequence (DNA): TGTGCCAGCAGCCTACTGACAGGGGAGACAGATACGCAGTATTTT. Protein product: CASSLLTGETDTQYF. The chain carries TRBV7-2 and TRBJ2-3, with 8 bases identical to TRBD1. The CDR3 sequence is 15 residues long. V shed 5 bases and J 3 bases; nucleotides not matched to a gene: 7. CDR1 and CDR2 (germline): SGHTA, FQGNSA. Combining the CDR3 with reference TRBV7-2 and TRBJ2-3 gives the whole variable domain GAGVSQSPSNKVTEKGKDVELRCDPISGHTALYWYRQSLGQGLEFLIYFQGNSAPDKSGLPSDRFSAERTGGSVSTLTIQRTQQEDSAVYLCASSLLTGETDTQYFGPGTRLTVL.

The V and J genes are TRBV7-9 and TRBJ2-5; 12 positions agree with TRBD2. CDR1 is SEHNR and CDR2 is FQNEAQ in the germline V gene (reference sequence). V trimming: 1 base; J trimming: 2 bases; junction bases outside the gene matches: 2. The CDR3 totals 16 residues. This CDR3 is CASSLGTSGNQETQYF. CDR3 bases: TGTGCCAGCAGCTTAGGGACTAGCGGGAATCAAGAGACCCAGTACTTC.

The CDR3 DNA sequence: TGTGCCAGCAGCGCAAGGACAGGGGAGAAAGGGGCCAACGTCCTGACTTTC. It yields the protein CASSARTGEKGANVLTF. V is TRBV9 and J is TRBJ2-6, with 9 bases aligning to TRBD1. CDR1 SGDLS and CDR2 YYNGEE come from the germline V gene. This CDR3 has 17 residues. Trimming cost V 3 bases and J 4 bases; bases outside gene matches: 8.

The rearrangement links TRBV5-1 to TRBJ2-7, with 7 bases identical to TRBD2. The germline V gene encodes CDR1 SGHRS and CDR2 YFSETQ. This CDR3 is built from 13 residues. V gave up 7 bases and J gave up 0 bases; unmatched junction bases: 4. CDR3 in DNA: TGCGCCAGCCGGGCTAGCGGCTCCTACGAGCAGTACTTC. It specifies CASRASGSYEQYF.

V usage is TRBV30 and J usage is TRBJ2-2; D remains ambiguous. Per germline, CDR1 GTSNPN and CDR2 SVGIG (reference sequence). This CDR3 has 14 amino acids. V lost 0 bases and J lost 0, with 5 bases in between. The CDR3 region is CAWSVGPNTGELFF. The DNA of the CDR3 is TGTGCCTGGAGTGTAGGACCGAACACCGGGGAGCTGTTTTTT. Variable domain in full (rest from reference TRBV30 and TRBJ2-2): SQTIHQWPATLVQPVGSPLSLECTVEGTSNPNLYWYRQAAGRGLQLLFYSVGIGQISSEVPQNLSASRPQDRQFILSSKKLLLSDSGFYLCAWSVGPNTGELFFGEGSRLTVL.

This chain uses TRBV11-3 with TRBJ2-2; TRBD2 might be the D (6 bases). CDR3 length: 16 amino acids. Germline V gives CDR1 SGHNT, CDR2 YENEEA. Between the trimmed V and J ends, which lost 5 bases and 4 bases, there was a span of 17 bases. DNA of the CDR3: TGTGCCAGCAGCCCACGGGCTAGCGTAGCCACCGGGGAGCTGTTTTTT. The encoded protein is CASSPRASVATGELFF.

This clone was seen a handful of times. The V gene is TRBV7-8, the J gene TRBJ2-2; D is unresolved. Trimming removed 5 bases at V and 6 bases at J, with 16 bases between. Germline lookup yields CDR1 SGHVS and CDR2 FQNEAQ. This CDR3 comprises 15 residues. CDR3 sequence: CASSPTTGSSGELFF. CDR3 sequence (DNA): TGTGCCAGCAGCCCCACAACTGGGTCGTCCGGGGAGCTGTTTTTT.

The rearrangement uses TRBV7-3 and TRBJ2-3; D remains unclear. From germline, CDR1 is SGHTA and CDR2 FQGTGA. There are 16 residues in the CDR3. V was cut by 5 bases and J by 3 bases, with 18 bases left in between. CDR3 loop: CASSQDLNYGTDTQYF. The CDR3 DNA is TGTGCCAGCAGCCAAGACCTAAATTACGGGACAGATACGCAGTATTTT.

This chain joins TRBV6-5 and TRBJ2-7; no clear D. The CDR3 length is 13 residues. The germline CDR1 and CDR2 sequences are MNHEY and SVGAGI. Between the trimmed V and J ends, which lost 2 bases and 5 bases, there was a span of 10 bases. CDR3 DNA: TGTGCCAGCAGTTACCGACTGAGCCACGAGCAGTACTTC. This sequence encodes CASSYRLSHEQYF.

This clone was seen just once. The chain employs TRBV7-9 and TRBJ2-2; weak D call: TRBD2 (5 bases). Deletions cut 7 bases from V and 3 bases from J, with 15 bases between. CDR1 is SEHNR and CDR2 is FQNEAQ in the germline V gene (reference sequence). The CDR3 consists of 15 residues. The CDR3 DNA is TGTGCCAGCAACCGGGAAAGCGGATACACCGGGGAGCTGTTTTTT. Translation: CASNRESGYTGELFF.